The 8 T cell receptor beta chains below were found in one sample sequenced in a study of blood T cell repertoires in COVID-19. Repertoires were generated with immunoSEQ multiplex PCR, while TCRdb's copy carries only in-frame clones and drops some. The table has 200,000 to 250,000 clones, around 90% seen once. The sequenced sample was peripheral blood. Receptors were obtained from a man aged 55-75 years who had recovered from COVID-19.

V usage is TRBV29-1 and J usage is TRBJ2-1, with D perhaps TRBD1 (6 bases). The CDR3 length is 14 residues. CDR1 is SQVTM and CDR2 is ANQGSEA in the germline V gene. Trimming removed 4 bases at V and 2 bases at J, with 12 bases between. CDR3 region: CSVGMRGTYNEQFF. In DNA, the CDR3 is TGCAGCGTTGGAATGAGGGGGACCTACAATGAGCAGTTCTTC.

V gene TRBV27 combines with J gene TRBJ2-3, with 7 bases matching TRBD1. The length of the CDR3 is 15 residues. The V gene end was trimmed by 7 bases and the J gene end by 3 bases; junction bases not matched to a gene: 10. The germline gives CDR1 MNHEY, CDR2 SMNVEV (reference sequence). The CDR3 reads CASNRQDRFTDTQYF. CDR3 coding DNA: TGTGCCAGCAATAGGCAGGACAGGTTTACAGATACGCAGTATTTT.

The genes are TRBV28 and TRBJ2-3; 7 nucleotides line up with TRBD2. Germline-derived CDR1 and CDR2 are MDHEN and SYDVKM. This CDR3 spans 14 amino acids. J was trimmed by 3 bases and V by 5 bases; bases with no gene match: 5. The DNA of the CDR3 is TGTGCCAGCAGTATAAGCGGGAAAACAGATACGCAGTATTTT. It encodes CASSISGKTDTQYF.

J is TRBJ2-1 and V is TRBV5-1, with 14 bases that match TRBD2. The CDR3 sequence is 15 residues long. V lost 7 bases and J lost 7; bases outside the gene matches: 7. Germline CDR1 SGHRS, CDR2 YFSETQ. This chain's CDR3 is CASRTGTSGSNEQFF. The CDR3 nucleotides are TGCGCCAGCCGAACGGGGACTAGCGGGAGTAATGAGCAGTTCTTC.

The V and J genes are TRBV11-2 and TRBJ2-2; weak D call: TRBD1 (5 bases). V was pared by 4 bases and J by 6 bases, with 15 bases between. This CDR3 region has 15 residues. Germline V lookup: CDR1 SGHAT, CDR2 FQNNGV. The chain's CDR3 is CASSYSGAASGELFF. The CDR3 DNA follows: TGTGCCAGCAGCTACAGTGGGGCAGCTTCCGGGGAGCTGTTTTTT.

The V call is TRBV6-2 or TRBV6-3, the J call TRBJ1-1; D perhaps matches TRBD1 (5 bases). CDR1 MNHEY and CDR2 SVGEGT come from the germline V gene. V was shortened by 5 bases and J by 0 bases, with 19 bases between the two germline ends. The CDR3 has 17 amino acids. CDR3 bases: TGTGCCAGCAGTCCCAGGGCAGGAAGAATCATGAACACTGAAGCTTTCTTT. As protein: CASSPRAGRIMNTEAFF.

V is TRBV12-3 or TRBV12-4 and J is TRBJ2-3, with D unresolved. Trimming left V 7 bases short and J 4 bases short, with 12 bases between. This CDR3 has 13 residues. CDR3 sequence (DNA): TGTGCCAGCAACCCCCTCGCGGCAGATACGCAGTATTTT. Translated: CASNPLAADTQYF.

The chain uses TRBV19 and TRBJ2-1; 8 bases map to TRBD2. Germline CDR1 LNHDA, CDR2 SQIVND (reference sequence). The CDR3 is made up of 13 amino acids. V lost 5 bases and J lost 10; bases outside the gene matches: 7. This CDR3 is CASSVLKRGEQFF. In DNA, the CDR3 is TGTGCCAGTAGTGTACTTAAGCGGGGGGAGCAGTTCTTC.